The T cell receptor (beta chain) under discussion was sequenced for a study of post-analysis software for immune sequencing data. The wider study: Relapsing-remitting, secondary progressive and progressive-relapsing courses of multiple sclerosis were included. Study results and limitations: Normalized Chao1 diversity was significantly lower in multiple sclerosis patients than in controls. Under F measure analysis, samples from one preparation batch co-clustered strongly. When patients were compared with controls, about five TRBV segments were more frequent, TRBV5-6, TRBV5-1 and TRBV20-1 among them.

Details on this clonotype: Its cognate antigen is unknown.

Unique molecular identifiers tagged the TCR beta cDNA libraries. MiXCR, applied by TCRdb to the PCR reads, yields one record per CDR3 protein. The table has approximately 570,000 distinct CDR3 sequences, 44% seen once. Germline CDR1 is DFQATT and CDR2 is SNEGSKA (reference sequence). Trimming stripped 6 bases from V and 4 bases from J, with 16 bases between. CDR3 length: 13 amino acids. The chain links TRBV20-1 to TRBJ2-7; D might be TRBD2 (6 bases). The receptor comes from a girl aged 10 to 17 with multiple sclerosis. The sample comprised blood. CDR3 amino acids: CSARHRGGYEQYF. The CDR3 nucleotides are TGCAGTGCCCGCCACCGTGGGGGGTACGAGCAGTACTTC.